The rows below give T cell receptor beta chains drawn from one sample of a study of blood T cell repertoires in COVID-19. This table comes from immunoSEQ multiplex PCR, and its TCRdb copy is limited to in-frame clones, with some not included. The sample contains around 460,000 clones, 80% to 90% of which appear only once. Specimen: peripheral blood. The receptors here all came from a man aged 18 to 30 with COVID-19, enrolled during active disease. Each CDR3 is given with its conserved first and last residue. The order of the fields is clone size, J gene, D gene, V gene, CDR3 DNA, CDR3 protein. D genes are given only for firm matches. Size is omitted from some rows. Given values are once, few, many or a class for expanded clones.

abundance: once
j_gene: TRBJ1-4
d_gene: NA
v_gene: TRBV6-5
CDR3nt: TGTGCCAGCGCGCGCGTTGAAAATGAAAAACTGTTTTTT
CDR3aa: CASARVENEKLFF

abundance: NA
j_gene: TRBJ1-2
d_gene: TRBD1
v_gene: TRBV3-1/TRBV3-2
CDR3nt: TGTGCCAGCAGCCTAGGGACAGGGGTGTCGAAGAGTTATGGCTACACCTTC
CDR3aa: CASSLGTGVSKSYGYTF

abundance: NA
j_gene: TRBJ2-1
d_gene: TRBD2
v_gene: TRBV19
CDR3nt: TGTGCCAGTAGTATGTCCTCGGCTAGCGGATACAATGAGCAGTTCTTC
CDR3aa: CASSMSSASGYNEQFF

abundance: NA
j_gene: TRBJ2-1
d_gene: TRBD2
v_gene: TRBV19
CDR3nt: TGTGCCAGTAGAACGGGACTAGCGGACTACAATGAGCAGTTCTTC
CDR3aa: CASRTGLADYNEQFF

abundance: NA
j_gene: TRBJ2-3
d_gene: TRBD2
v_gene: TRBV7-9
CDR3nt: TGTGCCAGCAGCTTCGGCGGGAGGGGCACAGATACGCAGTATTTT
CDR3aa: CASSFGGRGTDTQYF

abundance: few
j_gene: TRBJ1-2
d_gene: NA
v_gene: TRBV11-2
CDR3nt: TGTGCCAGCAGCTTATGGGAGGGGTCGGGCTATGGCTACACCTTC
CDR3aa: CASSLWEGSGYGYTF

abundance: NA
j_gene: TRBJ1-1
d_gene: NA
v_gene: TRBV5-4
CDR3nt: TGTGCCAGCAGCTTGGCACCCGGACAGACTGAAGCTTTCTTT
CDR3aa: CASSLAPGQTEAFF

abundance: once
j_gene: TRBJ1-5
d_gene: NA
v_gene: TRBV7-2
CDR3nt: TGTGCCAGCAGCATCACTACAGGATATAATCAGCCCCAGCATTTT
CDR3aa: CASSITTGYNQPQHF

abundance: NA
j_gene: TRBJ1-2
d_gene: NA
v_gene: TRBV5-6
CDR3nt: TGTGCCAGCAGCTACGGTGATAACTATGGCTACACCTTC
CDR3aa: CASSYGDNYGYTF

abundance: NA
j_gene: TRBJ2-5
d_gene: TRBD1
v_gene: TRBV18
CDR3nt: TGTGCCAGCTCACGGGACAGAATAGAGACCCAGTACTTC
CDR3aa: CASSRDRIETQYF

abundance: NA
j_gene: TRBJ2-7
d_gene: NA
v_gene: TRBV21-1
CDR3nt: TGTGCCAGCAAAAAGAGGACAGGGGGGCCCTACGAGCAGTACTTC
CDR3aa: CASKKRTGGPYEQYF

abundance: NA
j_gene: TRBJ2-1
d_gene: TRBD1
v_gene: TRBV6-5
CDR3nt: TGTGCCAGCGCGGGACAGGGGCTCGCTGAGCAGTTCTTC
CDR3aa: CASAGQGLAEQFF

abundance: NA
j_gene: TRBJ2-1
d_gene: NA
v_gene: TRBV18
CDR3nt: TGTGCCAGCTCCCGAGCCGTAGACAGTTATTCCTACAATGAGCAGTTCTTC
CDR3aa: CASSRAVDSYSYNEQFF

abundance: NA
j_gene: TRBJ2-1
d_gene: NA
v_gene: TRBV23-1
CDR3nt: TGCGCCAGCAGTCAACCGAGGCAGTTATCTCCCCAATACAATGAGCAGTTCTTC
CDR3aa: CASSQPRQLSPQYNEQFF

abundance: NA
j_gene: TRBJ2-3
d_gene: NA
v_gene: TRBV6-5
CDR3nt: TGTGCCAGCAGTCCTAGACTAGACCCTACTCATACGCAGTATTTT
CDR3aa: CASSPRLDPTHTQYF

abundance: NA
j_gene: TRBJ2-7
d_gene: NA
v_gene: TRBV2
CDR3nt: TGTGCCAGCAGAGGCGGGGGCCTCGAGCAGTACTTC
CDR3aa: CASRGGGLEQYF

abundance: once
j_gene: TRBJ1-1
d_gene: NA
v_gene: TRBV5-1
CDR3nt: TGCGCCAGCAGCCCCTTTGCTCGGGGCACTGAAGCTTTCTTT
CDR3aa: CASSPFARGTEAFF

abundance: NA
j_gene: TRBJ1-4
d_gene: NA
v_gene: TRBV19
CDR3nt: TGTGCCAGTAGTAAGACAGGCACGCTTCACGAAAAACTGTTTTTT
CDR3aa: CASSKTGTLHEKLFF

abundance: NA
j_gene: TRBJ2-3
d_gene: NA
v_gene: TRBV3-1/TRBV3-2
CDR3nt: TGTGCCAGCAGCCAATATCCAGATACGCAGTATTTT
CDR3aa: CASSQYPDTQYF

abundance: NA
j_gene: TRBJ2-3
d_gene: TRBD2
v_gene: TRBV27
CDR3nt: TGTGCCAGCAGTTTATTTACTAGCGGAACAGATACGCAGTATTTT
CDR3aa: CASSLFTSGTDTQYF

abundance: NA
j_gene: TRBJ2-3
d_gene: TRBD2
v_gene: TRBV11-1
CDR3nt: TGTGCCAGCAGCTTACAGGCTAGCGGGAGCACAGATACGCAGTATTTT
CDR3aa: CASSLQASGSTDTQYF

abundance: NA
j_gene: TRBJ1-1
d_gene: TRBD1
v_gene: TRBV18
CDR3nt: TGTGCCAGCTCACCTCCGGGACAGGGCAACACTGAAGCTTTCTTT
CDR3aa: CASSPPGQGNTEAFF

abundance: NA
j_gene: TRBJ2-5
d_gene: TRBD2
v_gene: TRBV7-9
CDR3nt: TGTGCCAGCAGCTTATTTGGGGGAGGGGAGACCCAGTACTTC
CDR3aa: CASSLFGGGETQYF

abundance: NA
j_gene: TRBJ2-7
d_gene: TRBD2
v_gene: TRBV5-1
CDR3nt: TGCGCCAGCAGCCTGGTGACTAGCGGGAGCCCTCACGAGCAGTACTTC
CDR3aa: CASSLVTSGSPHEQYF

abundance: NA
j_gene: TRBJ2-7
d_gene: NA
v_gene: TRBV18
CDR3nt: TGTGCCAGCTCACCGGCCGTGAAGTACGAGCAGTACTTC
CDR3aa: CASSPAVKYEQYF

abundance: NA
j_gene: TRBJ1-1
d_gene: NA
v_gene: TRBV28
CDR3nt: TGTGCCAGCAGTCTAGCTTACGGGGCAGGGGACACTGAAGCTTTCTTT
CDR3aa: CASSLAYGAGDTEAFF

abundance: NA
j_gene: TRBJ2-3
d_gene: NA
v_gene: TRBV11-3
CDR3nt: TGTGCCAGCAGCTTTAGCGGAGATCCAGATACGCAGTATTTT
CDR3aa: CASSFSGDPDTQYF

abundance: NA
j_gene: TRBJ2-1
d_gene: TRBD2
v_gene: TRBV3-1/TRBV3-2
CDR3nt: TGTGCCAGCAGATCTTTAGCGGGGAGCTACAATGAGCAGTTCTTC
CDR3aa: CASRSLAGSYNEQFF

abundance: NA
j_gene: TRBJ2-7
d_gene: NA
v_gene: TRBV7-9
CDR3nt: TGTGCCAGCAGCTTAGTAGGAGTTTACGAGCAGTACTTC
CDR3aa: CASSLVGVYEQYF

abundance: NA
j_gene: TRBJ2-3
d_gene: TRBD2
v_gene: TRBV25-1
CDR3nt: TGTGCCAGCAGTGAAATGCGGGGGGGCCCCGATACGCAGTATTTT
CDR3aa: CASSEMRGGPDTQYF

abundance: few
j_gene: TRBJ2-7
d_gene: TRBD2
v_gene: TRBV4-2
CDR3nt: TGTGCCAGCAGCCAAGCTAGCGGGAGGTTCTCCTACGAGCAGTACTTC
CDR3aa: CASSQASGRFSYEQYF

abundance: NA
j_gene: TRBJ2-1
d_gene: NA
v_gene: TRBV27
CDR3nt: TGTGCCAGCAGCCAGAAATCGACTAGTCAAGGAATCTTC
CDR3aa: CASSQKSTSQGIF

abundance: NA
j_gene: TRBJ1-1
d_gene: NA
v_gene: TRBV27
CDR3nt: TGTGCCAGCAGTTGGGGAGGCAACACTGAAGCTTTCTTT
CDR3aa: CASSWGGNTEAFF

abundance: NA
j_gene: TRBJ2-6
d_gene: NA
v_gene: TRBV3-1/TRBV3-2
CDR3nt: TGTGCCAGCAGCCAAGGCACCGGGGGGCGTCTCTCTGGGGCCAACGTCCTGACTTTC
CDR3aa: CASSQGTGGRLSGANVLTF

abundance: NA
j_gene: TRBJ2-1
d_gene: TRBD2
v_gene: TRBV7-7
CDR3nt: TGTGCTAGCAGCTCTAGCGGGAGGGCCAATGAGCAGTTCTTC
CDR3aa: CASSSSGRANEQFF

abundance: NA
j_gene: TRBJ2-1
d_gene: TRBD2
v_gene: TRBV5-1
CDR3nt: TGCGCCAGCAAAGAGGATACGCGACTAGCGGGAAATGAGCAGTTCTTC
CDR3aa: CASKEDTRLAGNEQFF

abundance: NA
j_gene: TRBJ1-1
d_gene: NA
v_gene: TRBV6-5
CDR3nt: TGTGCCAGCAGTTACCTTGACACGTCTGAAGCTTTCTTT
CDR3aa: CASSYLDTSEAFF

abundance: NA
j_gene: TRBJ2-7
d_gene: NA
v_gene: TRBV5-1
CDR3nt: TGCGCCAGCAGCTCGGGTGCGGGGGAGCAGTACTTC
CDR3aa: CASSSGAGEQYF

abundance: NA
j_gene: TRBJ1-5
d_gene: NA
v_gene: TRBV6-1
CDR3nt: TGTGCCAGCAGTGAATTTCGGACAGAGCCCCAGCCCCAGCATTTT
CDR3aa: CASSEFRTEPQPQHF

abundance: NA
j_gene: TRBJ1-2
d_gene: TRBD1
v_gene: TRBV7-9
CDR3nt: TGTGCCAGCAGCTTCGGGACAGACAACTATGGCTACACCTTC
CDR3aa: CASSFGTDNYGYTF